This T cell receptor beta chain was profiled in a study of blood T cell repertoires in COVID-19. Study-level information: The study drew acute and convalescent COVID-19 samples from the United States, Italy and Spain. The analysed material was cDNA or gDNA that came from T cells, B-cell-depleted T cells, or PBMCs.

Profiled with immunoSEQ multiplex PCR; TCRdb holds only in-frame clones, not every one. The sample has roughly 89,000 clones; about 80% are singletons. CDR3 length: 13 residues. Per germline, CDR1 MNHNY and CDR2 SVGAGI (reference sequence). V shed 6 bases, J shed 6 bases, and the junction held 4 bases outside the gene matches. The source material was peripheral blood. The chain combines TRBV6-6 with TRBJ1-5; 8 bases agree with TRBD1. This TCR was recovered from a woman between 65 and 79 years old with acute or convalescent COVID-19. The CDR3 here is CASSSGGGQPQHF. The CDR3 DNA reads TGTGCCAGCAGCTCAGGGGGCGGTCAGCCCCAGCATTTT.